This note documents a single T cell receptor (beta chain) sequence. This record belongs to a study of control samples from healthy donors and cancer patients. Sequencing used immunoSEQ multiplex PCR; TCRdb keeps in-frame clones, though not all of them. This repertoire shows some 120,000 clones, roughly 92% found once; its top ten account for approximately 0.58%. Germline V gene data show CDR1 as MNHEY and CDR2 as SVGAGI. The CDR3 is 14 residues long. V lost 6 bases, J lost 9 bases, and 8 bases stayed unmatched. V and J are TRBV6-5 and TRBJ2-1; TRBD2 matches 10 bases. The sequencing sample was made of PBMCs. This receptor was obtained from a man older than 75 with head and neck cancer. CDR3 in DNA: TGTGCCAGCAGGCTAGCGGGGGTAAGGGGTGAGCAGTTCTTC. Translation gives CASRLAGVRGEQFF.